Listed here are 3 T cell receptor beta chains from one sample, sequenced in a study of T cells in Graves' hyperthyroidism and ophthalmopathy. There were TCR beta CDR3 regions amplified from RNA transcripts. Using the HTBI primer set, a first-round RT-PCR was run on the TCR CDR3. TCRdb reprocessed the multiplex PCR reads via MiXCR and lists one record per CDR3 protein. The sample contains 270,000 or so distinct CDR3 sequences, about 25% of which appear only once. Input material: blood. All receptors come from a man between 40 and 49 years old with Graves' hyperthyroidism that later progressed to Graves' ophthalmopathy.

This clonotype was counted only a few times. CDR3 nucleotides: TGTGCCAGTAGTACCTCAGGGGGGGAGCAGCCCCAGCATTTT. This gives the protein CASSTSGGEQPQHF. The chain combines TRBV19 with TRBJ1-5, with 7 positions matching TRBD1. J lost 7 bases, V lost 4 bases, and 7 bases had no gene match. The CDR3 sequence is 14 residues long. CDR1 and CDR2 from the germline V gene are LNHDA and SQIVND (reference sequence).

This clonotype was found a few times. The V and J genes are TRBV6-1 and TRBJ2-7; possible D gene TRBD1, 6 bases. Trimming shortened V by 8 bases and J by 2 bases, and 16 bases separated the two germline ends. This CDR3 comprises 14 residues. From germline, CDR1 is MNHNS and CDR2 SASEGT. The CDR3 region is CASPLQGYPYEQYF. CDR3 coding DNA: TGTGCCAGCCCTCTTCAGGGGTACCCCTACGAGCAGTACTTC.

The V gene is TRBV24-1, the J gene TRBJ1-5, with D tentatively TRBD1 (5 bases). V was pared by 5 bases and J by 6 bases, with 10 bases between. There are 13 residues in the CDR3. Germline V gene sequence: CDR1 KGHDR, CDR2 SFDVKD. The CDR3 is CATSGRGFQPQHF. Here the CDR3 DNA reads TGTGCCACCAGTGGTCGGGGCTTTCAGCCCCAGCATTTT.